These T cell receptor beta chains were read from a single sample in a study of blood T cells in healthy people across ages. TCRdb reprocessed the 5' RACE reads via MiXCR and lists one record per CDR3 protein. This sample has fewer than 600,000 distinct CDR3 sequences, with about a quarter found just once. Another study also made use of these data, one on T cells of mothers and their children.

Material: blood. The source is a boy aged 2 to 10 in good health. Each CDR3 is given with its conserved first and last residue. The D gene is left open where the match is weak. The listing skips clone size in some rows; elsewhere it reads once, few, many or a size class.

j_call d_call clone_size v_call cdr3_nt cdr3_aa
TRBJ2-3 TRBD1 . TRBV4-1 TGCGCCAGCAGCCAAGCCCCCTACCACTACCTTCAGGGGGCAGATACGCAGTATTTT CASSQAPYHYLQGADTQYF
TRBJ2-1 TRBD1 few TRBV10-3 TGTGCCATCAGTGCGGGACAGGGAGGGTACAATGAGCAGTTCTTC CAISAGQGGYNEQFF
TRBJ2-3 TRBD2 . TRBV5-6 TGTGCCAGCAGCTCCGGACTAGCGGGGGAGTCTAGCACAGATACGCAGTATTTT CASSSGLAGESSTDTQYF
TRBJ2-2 . many TRBV2 TGTGCCAGCAAATTGGGACTGCCAACCGGGGAGCTGTTTTTT CASKLGLPTGELFF
TRBJ2-5 . . TRBV12-3/TRBV12-4 TGTGCCAGCAGTTTCTCTAGACAAGAGACCCAGTACTTC CASSFSRQETQYF
TRBJ2-5 . few TRBV19 TGTGCCAGTAGCCCCCGCTCGGGCGGGTTTCAAGAGACCCAGTACTTC CASSPRSGGFQETQYF
TRBJ2-5 TRBD2 few TRBV12-3/TRBV12-4 TGTGCCAGCACCTATAGCGGGGGGGGACGGGAGACCCAGTACTTC CASTYSGGGRETQYF
TRBJ1-5 TRBD1 . TRBV2 TGTGCCAGCAGCATAGACAGGGTGGGCAATCAGCCCCAGCATTTT CASSIDRVGNQPQHF
TRBJ2-7 . few TRBV5-1 TGCGCCAGCAGCAAGGACGCGGGCTACGAGCAGTACTTC CASSKDAGYEQYF
TRBJ1-2 TRBD1 few TRBV7-2 TGTGCCAGCAGACGACAGGGGGCTAAAGACTATGGCTACACCTTC CASRRQGAKDYGYTF
TRBJ2-5 TRBD1 . TRBV7-8 TGTGCCAGCAGCGAATTCTCCAGGGGGCAAGAGACCCAGTACTTC CASSEFSRGQETQYF
TRBJ1-3 . few TRBV12-3/TRBV12-4 TGTGCCAGCAGTTGGGCCTACTCTGGAAACACCATATATTTT CASSWAYSGNTIYF
TRBJ1-5 . many TRBV4-1 TGCGCCAGCAGCCAAGACTCCCAGAGCAATCAGCCCCAGCATTTT CASSQDSQSNQPQHF
TRBJ2-5 . few TRBV29-1 TGCAGCGTCCAGGGGCAAGAGACCCAGTACTTC CSVQGQETQYF
TRBJ2-1 TRBD2 once TRBV20-1 TGCAGTGCTAGAAGACTAGCGGGACCAGACAATGAGCAGTTCTTC CSARRLAGPDNEQFF
TRBJ2-1 . . TRBV7-2 TGTGCCAGCAGCTCATACGGACAGTACAATGAGCAGTTCTTC CASSSYGQYNEQFF
TRBJ2-1 . . TRBV15 TGTGCCACCAGCAGAGATGCCGGATACAATGAGCAGTTCTTC CATSRDAGYNEQFF
TRBJ2-7 TRBD1 many TRBV7-9 TGTGCCAGCAGCCCGCGGGACAGGTCCTACGAGCAGTACTTC CASSPRDRSYEQYF
TRBJ2-5 . . TRBV12-3/TRBV12-4 TGTGCCAGCAGTTTTTCCTTTGCGACCCAGTACTTC CASSFSFATQYF
TRBJ2-1 . . TRBV7-2 TGTGCCAGCAGCTTAGTTGCGGGACAGCCTCTCCAGGATGAGCAGTTCTTC CASSLVAGQPLQDEQFF
TRBJ2-7 . . TRBV24-1 TGTGCCACCAGTGATTTGGGGGGCCGAGGGAAGGACACCTACGAGCAGTACTTC CATSDLGGRGKDTYEQYF
TRBJ1-2 TRBD1 once TRBV15 TGTGCCACCAGCAGCTGGGCAGGGGGCTATGGCTACACCTTC CATSSWAGGYGYTF